The 21 T cell receptor beta chains below all came from one sample that was sequenced in a study of neurological immune-mediated disorders. Each CDR3 protein is one row after TCRdb ran MiXCR on the 5' RACE reads. The top ten hold roughly 2% of the sample, which has approximately 68,000 distinct CDR3 sequences, 4.8% seen once. Sequencing input: PBMCs. These receptors all come from a woman in her 70s with multiple sclerosis.

Many counts were recorded for this clonotype. This chain joins TRBV4-3 and TRBJ2-2; 10 nucleotides line up with TRBD2. This CDR3 has 17 amino acids. Trimming took 1 base from V and 2 from J; bases not matched to a gene: 4. Germline V gene lookup returns CDR1 LGHNA and CDR2 YSLEER. The CDR3, as DNA: TGCGCCAGCAGCCAAGGAGGACTAGCGGTTAACACCGGGGAGCTGTTTTTT. It codes for CASSQGGLAVNTGELFF.

The rearrangement uses TRBV27 and TRBJ2-6; no clear D gene. The CDR3 consists of 17 residues. V was shortened by 2 bases and J by 0 bases, with 11 bases between the two germline ends. Germline V gene data show CDR1 as MNHEY and CDR2 as SMNVEV (reference sequence). The DNA for the CDR3 is TGTGCCAGCAGTTTAACTGGTATTGGCTCTGGGGCCAACGTCCTGACTTTC. Translated, it gives CASSLTGIGSGANVLTF. Drawing the rest from reference TRBV27 and TRBJ2-6, the complete variable domain is EAQVTQNPRYLITVTGKKLTVTCSQNMNHEYMSWYRQDPGLGLRQIYYSMNVEVTDKGDVPEGYKVSRKEKRNFPLILESPSPNQTSLYFCASSLTGIGSGANVLTFGAGSRLTVL.

This clonotype was detected many times. V usage is TRBV20-1 and J usage is TRBJ2-1; D is unclear. This CDR3 has 10 amino acids. Trimming stripped 1 base from V and 14 bases from J, with 9 bases between. Germline V gene lookup returns CDR1 DFQATT and CDR2 SNEGSKA (reference sequence). CDR3 residues: CSARGPTKFF. In DNA, the CDR3 is TGCAGTGCTAGAGGGCCTACTAAGTTCTTC.

This clonotype occurred many times. The chain has TRBV7-2 and TRBJ2-2, with 10 positions matching TRBD2. The J segment lost 0 bases and the V segment lost 4 bases, leaving 11 bases of the junction unmatched. This CDR3 is built from 19 residues. CDR1 is SGHTA, CDR2 FQGNSA, per germline. The CDR3 bases are TGTGCCAGCAGCTACCGGACTAGCGGACCGTTCGCGAACACCGGGGAGCTGTTTTTT. It specifies CASSYRTSGPFANTGELFF. Variable domain in full (rest from reference TRBV7-2 and TRBJ2-2): GAGVSQSPSNKVTEKGKDVELRCDPISGHTALYWYRQSLGQGLEFLIYFQGNSAPDKSGLPSDRFSAERTGGSVSTLTIQRTQQEDSAVYLCASSYRTSGPFANTGELFFGEGSRLTVL.

This clonotype was recorded many times. This chain uses TRBV20-1 with TRBJ2-7, with D maybe TRBD1 (6 bases). The CDR3 is 15 residues long. V was shortened by 3 bases and J by 0 bases, with 15 bases between the two germline ends. From germline, CDR1 is DFQATT and CDR2 SNEGSKA (reference sequence). The CDR3 nucleotides are TGCAGTGCTAGTCAACAGGGCCGAGGCTCCTACGAGCAGTACTTC. This translates into CSASQQGRGSYEQYF.

This clonotype appeared a few times. The chain recombines TRBV29-1 with TRBJ1-2, with a tentative D call TRBD1 (6 bases). This CDR3 spans 14 amino acids. V dropped 5 bases and J dropped 4 bases, with 17 bases sitting between them. CDR1 SQVTM and CDR2 ANQGSEA come from the germline V gene. CDR3 bases: TGCAGCGTTACGATACAGGGAGTCACCTATGGCTACACCTTC. Its protein is CSVTIQGVTYGYTF.

Many counts were recorded for this clonotype. CDR3 loop: CASSLVRWTDTQYF. The CDR3 DNA reads as TGCGCCAGCAGCTTGGTCCGGTGGACAGATACGCAGTATTTT. The chain links TRBV5-1 to TRBJ2-3; D gene ambiguous. Deletions cut 0 bases from V and 3 bases from J, with 8 bases between. Germline V gene lookup returns CDR1 SGHRS and CDR2 YFSETQ. The CDR3 sequence is 14 residues long.

This clonotype was counted ten times or more. The V call is TRBV5-4, the J call TRBJ2-7, with 12 bases fitting TRBD2. Trimming took 4 bases from V and 2 from J; bases not matched to a gene: 4. CDR1 is SGHNT and CDR2 is YYREEE in the germline V gene (reference sequence). The CDR3 consists of 15 residues. CDR3 amino acids: CASSQTSGRTYEQYF. The DNA of the CDR3 is TGTGCCAGCAGCCAAACTAGCGGGAGGACCTACGAGCAGTACTTC.

This clonotype was counted ten times or more. The rearrangement links TRBV20-1 to TRBJ2-7; TRBD2 might be the D (6 bases). CDR1 and CDR2 (germline): DFQATT, SNEGSKA (reference sequence). This CDR3 spans 13 amino acids. With 3 bases removed from V and 0 bases from J, the gap between germline ends came to 9 bases. This CDR3 is CSASGRSSYEQYF. CDR3 DNA: TGCAGTGCTAGCGGGAGAAGCTCCTACGAGCAGTACTTC.

In this sample, this clonotype turned up many times. The chain joins TRBV5-5 to TRBJ2-1; 7 bases fit TRBD2. The CDR3 has 17 amino acids. After removal of 0 bases from V and 0 bases from J, the junction contained 6 bases not matched to a gene. CDR1 SGHKS and CDR2 YYEKEE come from the germline V gene (reference sequence). CDR3 amino acids: CASSLASSGGSYNEQFF. The CDR3 nucleotides read TGTGCCAGCAGCTTGGCGTCTAGCGGAGGCTCCTACAATGAGCAGTTCTTC.

This clonotype occurred a few times. The chain has TRBV7-2 and TRBJ1-5; 7 bases are a match to TRBD1. The CDR3 contains 15 residues. The V gene's germline CDR1 is SGHTA and CDR2 FQGNSA. Losses at the gene ends were 5 bases for V and 7 bases for J; bases not matched to a gene: 11. The CDR3 nucleotides are TGTGCCAGCAGCACCCGGGGAGGGGGCGGACAGCCCCAGCATTTT. Translation gives CASSTRGGGGQPQHF.

This clonotype was seen repeatedly, ten times or more. This sequence joins TRBV5-1 and TRBJ2-7; 8 positions match TRBD1. Trimming cost V 0 bases and J 2 bases; bases outside gene matches: 1. Germline CDR1 SGHRS, CDR2 YFSETQ. CDR3 size: 14 residues. CDR3 sequence reads: CASSLDRGTYEQYF. CDR3 coding DNA: TGCGCCAGCAGCTTGGACAGGGGGACCTACGAGCAGTACTTC. The full variable domain, in which reference TRBV5-1 and TRBJ2-7 provide the parts outside the CDR3, is KAGVTQTPRYLIKTRGQQVTLSCSPISGHRSVSWYQQTPGQGLQFLFEYFSETQRNKGNFPGRFSGRQFSNSRSEMNVSTLELGDSALYLCASSLDRGTYEQYFGPGTRLTVT.

This clonotype was counted ten times or more. CDR3 in DNA: TGCAGTGCTAGAGACAGGGTTTGGGGCTACACCTTC. Translating gives CSARDRVWGYTF. The rearrangement uses TRBV20-1 and TRBJ1-2; a possible D gene is TRBD1 (5 bases). Looked up from germline, CDR1 is DFQATT and CDR2 is SNEGSKA (reference sequence). The V and J ends lost 0 bases and 8 bases respectively, with 10 bases between them. The CDR3 consists of 12 residues.

At least ten counts were recorded for this clonotype. V usage is TRBV20-1 and J usage is TRBJ2-3; weak D call: TRBD1 (6 bases). The CDR3 contains 13 residues. Germline V gene data show CDR1 as DFQATT and CDR2 as SNEGSKA (reference sequence). The germline V and J ends were trimmed by 6 bases and 0 bases, with 10 bases remaining between them. The chain's CDR3 is CSAATGSTDTQYF. In nucleotides, the CDR3 is TGCAGTGCCGCAACAGGGAGCACAGATACGCAGTATTTT.

This clonotype was picked up many times. V and J are TRBV3-1 and TRBJ2-2; 9 bases are shared with TRBD2. The CDR3 spans 15 residues. The junction had 3 bases not matched to a gene; V was cut back by 6 bases and J by 1 base. CDR1 LGHDT and CDR2 YNNKEL come from the germline V gene (reference sequence). In DNA, the CDR3 is TGTGCCAGCAGGCCTAGCGGGAAGAACACCGGGGAGCTGTTTTTT. Translation: CASRPSGKNTGELFF.

In its sample, this clonotype was seen many times. The V and J genes are TRBV7-9 and TRBJ2-7; a weak D match, TRBD1 (6 bases). Germline CDR1 SEHNR, CDR2 FQNEAQ (reference sequence). The V gene lost 4 bases and the J gene lost 2 bases, with 12 bases spanning the gap. The CDR3 is made up of 14 amino acids. CDR3 loop: CASSSQDRTYEQYF. The CDR3 region has the DNA TGTGCCAGCAGCTCTCAGGACAGAACCTACGAGCAGTACTTC.

Ten or more counts support this clonotype. The rearrangement links TRBV20-1 to TRBJ1-2; unclear D gene. This CDR3 comprises 12 residues. CDR1 is DFQATT, CDR2 SNEGSKA, per germline (reference sequence). V was clipped by 3 bases and J by 5 bases, with 10 bases between them. Written as DNA, the CDR3 is TGCAGTGCTAGGGCAGGCAGATATGGCTACACCTTC. Residues: CSARAGRYGYTF.

This clonotype was counted only a few times. A junction boundary mismatches the germline segment, possibly from a read error. V and J are TRBV5-1 and TRBJ2-1; 15 bases line up with TRBD2. The CDR3 is made up of 18 amino acids. Germline CDR1 and CDR2: SGHRS and YFSETQ. CDR3 bases: TGCGCCAGCAGCTCCGGGACTAGCGGGAGGTACTCCTACAATGGGCAGTTCTTC. Protein: CASSSGTSGRYSYNGQFF.

This clonotype was recorded at least ten times. The rearrangement joins TRBV5-1 to TRBJ2-7, with TRBD2 identical over 10 bases. With V trimmed by 4 bases and J by 0 bases, 4 bases remained unmatched. The CDR3 is 15 residues long. CDR1 and CDR2 from the germline V gene are SGHRS and YFSETQ. CDR3 loop: CASSTLAGDSYEQYF. For the CDR3, the DNA is TGCGCCAGCAGCACTCTAGCGGGAGACTCCTACGAGCAGTACTTC. Full variable domain (rest looked up from reference TRBV5-1 and TRBJ2-7): KAGVTQTPRYLIKTRGQQVTLSCSPISGHRSVSWYQQTPGQGLQFLFEYFSETQRNKGNFPGRFSGRQFSNSRSEMNVSTLELGDSALYLCASSTLAGDSYEQYFGPGTRLTVT.

This clonotype showed up many times. One junction end disagrees with the germline gene, perhaps due to a read error. This rearrangement joins TRBV7-2 to TRBJ1-1; a weak D match, TRBD1 (5 bases). Germline V gives CDR1 SGHTA, CDR2 FQGNSA. This CDR3 region has 15 residues. The CDR3 DNA reads as TGTGCCAGCAGGTTAGGGGCAGGGATGAGCACTGAAGCTTTCTTT. Translation: CASRLGAGMSTEAFF.

This clonotype has just a few counts. This rearrangement joins TRBV5-1 to TRBJ1-2; D is perhaps TRBD1 (6 bases). The CDR3 is 15 residues long. Germline CDR1 reads SGHRS; CDR2 reads YFSETQ. V shed 0 bases and J shed 4 bases, with 13 bases lying between them. CDR3 sequence reads: CASSLEAGAGYGYTF. As DNA, the CDR3 is TGCGCCAGCAGCTTGGAGGCGGGGGCTGGCTATGGCTACACCTTC.